This T cell receptor beta chain was retrieved from a study of blood T cell repertoires in COVID-19. CDR3 length: 15 amino acids. Germline V gives CDR1 SGHAT, CDR2 FQNNGV. The V end was cut by 5 bases, the J end by 9 bases, with 22 bases between. Authors' data handling: Reference gene primer amplification gave nucleated cell count estimates. TCRdb keeps only in-frame clones here, not all; method: immunoSEQ multiplex PCR. The V and J calls and clone size are taken from that table; D and trimming were inferred from the DNA. The top ten clones hold under 8% of a sample with roughly 92,000 clones, 70% to 90% of them seen once.

The origin of this receptor is a human donor with acute or convalescent COVID-19. The donor label of this sample is uncertain. J is TRBJ1-2 and V is TRBV11-2; D may be TRBD1 (6 bases). Sequenced input: peripheral blood. This CDR3 is CASSNGTFSFRSYTF. The CDR3 DNA reads TGTGCCAGCAGCAACGGGACATTTTCGTTTCGGAGCTACACCTTC.